A single sample is the source of the 27 T cell receptor beta chains below, sequenced in a study of CD8 T cells in Susac syndrome (dated by TCRdb to between 2018 and 2021). Library prep was done by the immunoSEQ multiplex PCR assay. RNA was extracted using the RNeasy kit, and roughly 0.5 to 1 ug of the RNA was reverse transcribed with random hexamers. TCRdb trimmed public reads at Q25 via fastp, called clones via MiXCR and kept in-frame beta chains. Duplicate CDR3 protein sequences are folded into a single record with the most common DNA and genes. The sample records 120,000 to 150,000 distinct CDR3 sequences, approximately 95% of which are singletons. The top ten constitute 0.11% of the sample. Sequencing was done on a sample of CD4+ T cells from PBMCs. These receptors were collected from a human donor with multiple sclerosis.

This chain uses TRBV11-2 with TRBJ1-2; the D gene is possibly TRBD1 (5 bases). The CDR3 is 15 residues long. Germline lookup yields CDR1 SGHAT and CDR2 FQNNGV. V was trimmed by 1 base and J by 2 bases, leaving 11 bases between them. The chain's CDR3 is CASSLGGAGNYGYTF. CDR3 in DNA: TGTGCCAGCAGCTTAGGTGGGGCAGGGAACTATGGCTACACCTTC.

In its sample, this clonotype was seen a few times. The V and J genes are TRBV11-2 and TRBJ2-2, with TRBD1 matching over 10 bases. There are 15 residues in the CDR3. V shed 6 bases and J 3 bases; nucleotides not matched to a gene: 4. Germline loops: CDR1 SGHAT, CDR2 FQNNGV. The CDR3 reads CASRQGQGYTGELFF. CDR3 nucleotide sequence: TGTGCCAGCAGGCAGGGACAGGGGTACACCGGGGAGCTGTTTTTT.

The DNA for the CDR3 is TGTGCCAGCAGCCATCCTACCGGGGAGCTGTTTTTT. It codes for CASSHPTGELFF. V gene TRBV7-6 combines with J gene TRBJ2-2; D ambiguous. The CDR3 has 12 residues. Germline V gene data show CDR1 as SGHVS and CDR2 as FNYEAQ. V lost 5 bases and J lost 5, with 6 bases in between.

This sequence joins TRBV6-5 and TRBJ2-1; D possibly matches TRBD1 or TRBD2 (7 bases each). The CDR3 contains 13 residues. CDR1 MNHEY and CDR2 SVGAGI come from the germline V gene. V was cut by 6 bases and J by 14 bases, with 20 bases left in between. CDR3 amino acids: CASSPGGGNFKFF. CDR3 coding DNA: TGTGCCAGCAGCCCAGGGGGGGGAAATTTCAAGTTCTTC.

The chain uses TRBV11-2 and TRBJ2-1; perhaps TRBD2 as D (6 bases). Trimming shortened V by 5 bases and J by 0 bases, and 14 bases separated the two germline ends. The CDR3 contains 16 residues. CDR1 and CDR2 from the germline V gene are SGHAT and FQNNGV. The chain's CDR3 is CASSMRLADSYNEQFF. The CDR3 region has the DNA TGTGCCAGCAGCATGAGATTAGCGGACTCCTACAATGAGCAGTTCTTC.

The V call is TRBV28, the J call TRBJ2-7; TRBD1 might be the D (6 bases). This CDR3 has 12 amino acids. The germline V gene has CDR1 MDHEN and CDR2 SYDVKM. Trimming stripped 8 bases from V and 9 bases from J, with 17 bases between. Written as DNA, the CDR3 is TGTGCCAGCCGGACAGCGGCCCCGCCGCAGTACTTC. Protein sequence: CASRTAAPPQYF.

V is TRBV27 and J is TRBJ2-1; D perhaps matches TRBD1 (6 bases). The germline V and J ends were trimmed by 6 bases and 4 bases, with 10 bases remaining between them. Germline CDR1 reads MNHEY; CDR2 reads SMNVEV (reference sequence). This CDR3 spans 13 amino acids. For the CDR3, the DNA is TGTGCCAGCAGACAAGGACAGTACAATGAGCAGTTCTTC. Its protein is CASRQGQYNEQFF.

The rearrangement uses TRBV30 and TRBJ1-5; D uncertain. The CDR3 has 13 residues. Per the germline V gene, CDR1 is GTSNPN and CDR2 is SVGIG (reference sequence). In DNA form, the CDR3 reads TGTGCTTTGGCGGTTGGCGGCAATCAGCCCCAGCATTTT. This codes for CALAVGGNQPQHF.

The chain has TRBV7-8 and TRBJ1-5, with D possibly being TRBD1 (6 bases). The V end lost 5 bases, the J end lost 2 bases, and 13 bases lay between the germline ends. CDR1 is SGHVS, CDR2 FQNEAQ, per germline. The CDR3 totals 15 residues. CDR3 nucleotide sequence: TGTGCCAGCAGCCCAGGGGCGGCACGCAATCAGCCCCAGCATTTT. Protein sequence: CASSPGAARNQPQHF.

This chain links TRBV20-1 with TRBJ2-1; D remains ambiguous. Per germline, CDR1 DFQATT and CDR2 SNEGSKA (reference sequence). V was trimmed by 5 bases and J by 0 bases, leaving 11 bases between them. This CDR3 comprises 14 residues. The CDR3 spells CSADPRSSYNEQFF. DNA for the CDR3: TGCAGTGCTGATCCCCGAAGCTCCTACAATGAGCAGTTCTTC.

CDR3 region: CSARVGSNQPQHF. The CDR3 nucleotides are TGCAGTGCTAGAGTGGGCAGCAATCAGCCCCAGCATTTT. The J gene is TRBJ1-5, the V gene TRBV20-1; D remains unclear. Trimming removed 1 base from V and 1 base from J, with 5 bases in between. CDR1 is DFQATT, CDR2 SNEGSKA, per germline (reference sequence). The CDR3 totals 13 residues.

The V call is TRBV28, the J call TRBJ2-2; 8 bases map to TRBD2. CDR3 length: 16 amino acids. V shed 10 bases, J shed 5 bases, and the junction held 15 bases outside the gene matches. CDR1 is MDHEN and CDR2 is SYDVKM in the germline V gene. The CDR3 DNA reads TGTGCCACACCTGCCGGGAGGGCCTCGGAGACCGGGGAGCTGTTTTTT. Amino acid sequence: CATPAGRASETGELFF.

The CDR3 sequence: CSASPTGRPNTEAFF. For the CDR3, the DNA is TGCAGTGCTAGTCCCACAGGGCGCCCGAACACTGAAGCTTTCTTT. The V and J genes are TRBV20-1 and TRBJ1-1; TRBD1 is a possible D gene (6 bases). Trimming shortened V by 3 bases and J by 1 base, and 15 bases separated the two germline ends. CDR1 and CDR2 (germline): DFQATT, SNEGSKA (reference sequence). There are 15 residues in the CDR3.

This chain uses TRBV20-1 with TRBJ1-1, with D uncertain. Germline V gene data show CDR1 as DFQATT and CDR2 as SNEGSKA (reference sequence). The CDR3 loop spans 15 amino acids. Deletions cut 1 base from V and 3 bases from J, with 15 bases between. CDR3 in amino acids: CSARVFLERDTEAFF. DNA of the CDR3: TGCAGTGCTAGAGTCTTCCTAGAGAGGGACACTGAAGCTTTCTTT.

The gene calls are TRBV29-1 and TRBJ1-1; D is uncertain. The CDR3 spans 12 residues. CDR1 is SQVTM, CDR2 ANQGSEA, per germline. Trimming took off 0 bases at V and 11 bases at J, with 13 bases between the two ends. The CDR3 spells CSVEDQSWEAFF. The DNA for the CDR3 is TGCAGCGTTGAAGATCAGTCCTGGGAGGCTTTCTTT.

The CDR3 sequence is CASSPHGDSSTYEQYF. The DNA of the CDR3 is TGTGCCAGCAGTCCCCATGGGGACAGCTCAACCTACGAGCAGTACTTC. The chain carries TRBV25-1 and TRBJ2-7, with 7 bases lining up with TRBD1. The J segment lost 2 bases and the V segment lost 5 bases, leaving 12 bases of the junction unmatched. The germline V gene has CDR1 MGHDK and CDR2 SYGVNS. The CDR3 spans 16 residues.

The chain combines TRBV20-1 with TRBJ2-7, with TRBD2 as a possible D gene (5 bases). V was trimmed by 2 bases and J by 3 bases, leaving 14 bases between them. Germline assignment: CDR1 DFQATT and CDR2 SNEGSKA (reference sequence). The CDR3 loop spans 14 amino acids. CDR3 sequence (DNA): TGCAGTGCTAGAACCGTGACAACTAGCTACGAGCAGTACTTC. Its translation is CSARTVTTSYEQYF.

The chain links TRBV5-6 to TRBJ2-7; 8 bases agree with TRBD2. V was pared by 4 bases and J by 3 bases, with 6 bases of the junction left unmatched. The germline gives CDR1 SGHDT, CDR2 YYEEEE. The CDR3 has 14 residues. CDR3 sequence (DNA): TGTGCCAGCAGCGAAACTAGCGGATACTACGAGCAGTACTTC. This gives the protein CASSETSGYYEQYF.

The chain has TRBV11-2 and TRBJ2-7; possibly TRBD2 for D (5 bases). CDR3 length equals 17 residues. Looked up from germline, CDR1 is SGHAT and CDR2 is FQNNGV. V shed 3 bases and J shed 2 bases, with 20 bases lying between them. CDR3 region: CASSFTSAETGPYEQYF. The DNA of the CDR3 is TGTGCCAGCAGCTTTACTAGTGCGGAGACGGGCCCCTACGAGCAGTACTTC.

J is TRBJ1-1 and V is TRBV18; D gene uncertain. Deletions cut 2 bases from V and 1 base from J, with 11 bases between. This CDR3 has 15 residues. The germline gives CDR1 KGHSH, CDR2 LQKENI. The DNA of the CDR3 is TGTGCCAGCTCACCAGGGGTGGCGGAGAACACTGAAGCTTTCTTT. Translation gives CASSPGVAENTEAFF.

The table lists this clonotype with a count of one. The chain combines TRBV4-3 with TRBJ2-7; unclear D gene. The CDR3 is 17 amino acids. V was clipped by 0 bases and J by 3 bases, with 18 bases between them. Looked up from germline, CDR1 is LGHNA and CDR2 is YSLEER. In DNA, the CDR3 is TGCGCCAGCAGCCAAGATTTTACAACAGTCCGGAGCTACGAGCAGTACTTC. Its protein product is CASSQDFTTVRSYEQYF.

The chain has TRBV7-2 and TRBJ2-5; D may match TRBD1 or TRBD2 (5 bases each). Trimming took off 4 bases at V and 6 bases at J, with 6 bases between the two ends. CDR1 is SGHTA, CDR2 FQGNSA, per germline. This CDR3 region has 11 residues. CDR3 protein: CASSWGKTQYF. The CDR3 nucleotides read TGTGCCAGCAGCTGGGGGAAGACCCAGTACTTC.

The chain employs TRBV29-1 and TRBJ1-2; the D is unclear. Trimming took 3 bases from V and 2 from J, leaving 13 bases between them. The CDR3 consists of 14 residues. Germline CDR1 is SQVTM and CDR2 is ANQGSEA. The CDR3, as DNA: TGCAGCGTTGAGGGCCAGGTCGACAACTATGGCTACACCTTC. Its translation: CSVEGQVDNYGYTF.

The rearrangement uses TRBV5-4 and TRBJ2-5; 9 bases match TRBD2. The CDR3 totals 16 residues. The germline gives CDR1 SGHNT, CDR2 YYREEE (reference sequence). V was clipped by 2 bases and J by 5 bases; unmatched bases: 10. CDR3 DNA sequence: TGTGCCAGCAGCTTAATAGCGGGAGTAATGAGCGAGACCCAGTACTTC. It specifies CASSLIAGVMSETQYF.

The CDR3 reads CSAKAGVGETQYF. Written as DNA, the CDR3 is TGCAGCGCCAAAGCGGGGGTGGGCGAGACCCAGTACTTC. This sequence joins TRBV29-1 and TRBJ2-5, with 8 bases identical to TRBD2. The trim removed 7 bases at V and 5 bases at J, leaving 9 bases unmatched. This CDR3 has 13 amino acids. Germline V gene data show CDR1 as SQVTM and CDR2 as ANQGSEA.

The rearrangement joins TRBV4-2 to TRBJ2-1; 10 bases fit TRBD2. J was trimmed by 14 bases and V by 0 bases; bases with no gene match: 7. Per germline, CDR1 LGHNA and CDR2 YNFKEQ. This CDR3 has 14 residues. In DNA, the CDR3 is TGTGCCAGCAGCCAAGATCCCGGGACTAGCGCGAAGTTCTTC. This encodes CASSQDPGTSAKFF.

This chain connects TRBV3-1 to TRBJ2-5; D ambiguous. This CDR3 contains 16 residues. Germline assignment: CDR1 LGHDT and CDR2 YNNKEL (reference sequence). With 1 base removed from V and 6 bases from J, the gap between germline ends came to 18 bases. The CDR3 loop reads CASSQVLGLGEQTQYF. The CDR3 coding sequence is TGTGCCAGCAGCCAAGTTCTAGGCCTTGGGGAACAGACCCAGTACTTC.